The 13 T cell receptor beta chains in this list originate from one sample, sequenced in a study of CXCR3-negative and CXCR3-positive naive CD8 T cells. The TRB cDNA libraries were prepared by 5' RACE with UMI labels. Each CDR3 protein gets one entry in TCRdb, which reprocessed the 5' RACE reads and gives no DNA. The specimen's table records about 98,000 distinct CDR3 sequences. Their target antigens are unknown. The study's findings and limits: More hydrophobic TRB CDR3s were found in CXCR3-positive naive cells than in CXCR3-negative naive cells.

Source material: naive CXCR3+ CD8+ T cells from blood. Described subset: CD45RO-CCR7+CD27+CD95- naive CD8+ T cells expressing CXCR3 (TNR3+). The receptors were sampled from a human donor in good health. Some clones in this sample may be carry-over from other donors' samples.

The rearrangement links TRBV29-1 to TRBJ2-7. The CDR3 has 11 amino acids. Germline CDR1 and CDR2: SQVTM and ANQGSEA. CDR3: CSVRGGPEQYF.

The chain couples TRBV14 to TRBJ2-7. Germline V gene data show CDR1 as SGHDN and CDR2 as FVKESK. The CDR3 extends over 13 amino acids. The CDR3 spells CASSHDEWYEQYF.

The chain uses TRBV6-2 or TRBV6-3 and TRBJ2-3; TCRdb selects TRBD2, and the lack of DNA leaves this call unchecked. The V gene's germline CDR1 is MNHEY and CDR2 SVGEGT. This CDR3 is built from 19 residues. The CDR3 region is CASRQDLGTAGVLTDTQCF.

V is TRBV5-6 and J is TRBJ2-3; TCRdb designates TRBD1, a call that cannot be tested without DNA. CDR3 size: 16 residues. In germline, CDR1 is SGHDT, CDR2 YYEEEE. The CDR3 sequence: CASSHYERGDTDRQYF.

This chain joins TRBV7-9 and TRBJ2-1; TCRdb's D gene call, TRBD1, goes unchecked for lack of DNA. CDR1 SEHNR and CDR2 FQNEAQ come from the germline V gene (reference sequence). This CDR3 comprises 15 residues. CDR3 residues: CASSLVKRGRNEQFF.

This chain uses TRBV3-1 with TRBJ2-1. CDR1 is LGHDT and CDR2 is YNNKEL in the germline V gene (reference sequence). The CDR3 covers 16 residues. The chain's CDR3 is CASSQEILGPYNEQFF.

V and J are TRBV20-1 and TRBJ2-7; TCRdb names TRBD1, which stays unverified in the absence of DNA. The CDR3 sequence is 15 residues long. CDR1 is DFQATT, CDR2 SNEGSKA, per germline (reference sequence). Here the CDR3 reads CSARDGAGGIYEQYF.

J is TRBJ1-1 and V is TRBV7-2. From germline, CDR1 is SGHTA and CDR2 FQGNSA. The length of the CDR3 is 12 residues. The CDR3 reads CASSVHYLEAFF. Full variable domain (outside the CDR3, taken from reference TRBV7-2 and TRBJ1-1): GAGVSQSPSNKVTEKGKDVELRCDPISGHTALYWYRQSLGQGLEFLIYFQGNSAPDKSGLPSDRFSAERTGGSVSTLTIQRTQQEDSAVYLCASSVHYLEAFFGQGTRLTVV.

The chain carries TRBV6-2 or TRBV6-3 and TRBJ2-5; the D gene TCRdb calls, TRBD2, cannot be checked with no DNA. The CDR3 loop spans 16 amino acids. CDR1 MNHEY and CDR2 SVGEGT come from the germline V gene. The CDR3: CASSSPTSGGYETQYF.

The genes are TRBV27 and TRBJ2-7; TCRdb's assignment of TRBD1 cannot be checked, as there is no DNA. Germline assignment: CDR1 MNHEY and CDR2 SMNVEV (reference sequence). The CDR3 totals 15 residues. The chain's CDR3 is CASSPWTGTSYEQYF.

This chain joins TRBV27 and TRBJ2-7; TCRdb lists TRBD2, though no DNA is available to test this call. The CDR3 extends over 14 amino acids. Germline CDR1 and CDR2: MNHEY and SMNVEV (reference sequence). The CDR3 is CASRGGTSSYEQYF.

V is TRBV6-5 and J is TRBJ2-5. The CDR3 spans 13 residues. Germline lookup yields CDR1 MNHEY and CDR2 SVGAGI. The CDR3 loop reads CASSYGVSETQYF.

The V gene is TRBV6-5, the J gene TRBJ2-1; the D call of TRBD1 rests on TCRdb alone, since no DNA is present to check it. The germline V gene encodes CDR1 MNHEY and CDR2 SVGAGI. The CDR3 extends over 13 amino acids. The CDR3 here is CASTGGYYNEQFF.